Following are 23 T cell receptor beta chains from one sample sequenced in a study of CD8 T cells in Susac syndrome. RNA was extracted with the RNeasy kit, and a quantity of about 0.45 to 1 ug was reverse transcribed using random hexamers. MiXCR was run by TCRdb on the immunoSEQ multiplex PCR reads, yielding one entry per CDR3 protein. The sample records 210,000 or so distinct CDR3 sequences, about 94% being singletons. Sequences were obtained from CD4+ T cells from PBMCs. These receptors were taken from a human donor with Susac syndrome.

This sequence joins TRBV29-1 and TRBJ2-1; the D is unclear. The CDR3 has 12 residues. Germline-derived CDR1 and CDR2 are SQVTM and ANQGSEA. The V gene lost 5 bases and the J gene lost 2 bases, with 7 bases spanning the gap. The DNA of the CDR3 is TGCAGCGTTCGTACAGCCTACAATGAGCAGTTCTTC. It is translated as CSVRTAYNEQFF.

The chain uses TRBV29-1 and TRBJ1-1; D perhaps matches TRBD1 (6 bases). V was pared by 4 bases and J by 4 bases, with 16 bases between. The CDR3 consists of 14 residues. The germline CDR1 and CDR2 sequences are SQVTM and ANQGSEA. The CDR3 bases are TGCAGCGTTGTAGAGGGGGAGAGCGGCACTGAAGCTTTCTTT. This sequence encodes CSVVEGESGTEAFF.

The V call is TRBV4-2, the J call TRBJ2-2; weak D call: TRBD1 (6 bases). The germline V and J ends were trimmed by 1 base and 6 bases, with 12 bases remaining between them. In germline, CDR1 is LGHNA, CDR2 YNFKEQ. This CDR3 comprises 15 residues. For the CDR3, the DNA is TGTGCCAGCAGCCAAGGGGGGCGAGCACCCGGGGAGCTGTTTTTT. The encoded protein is CASSQGGRAPGELFF.

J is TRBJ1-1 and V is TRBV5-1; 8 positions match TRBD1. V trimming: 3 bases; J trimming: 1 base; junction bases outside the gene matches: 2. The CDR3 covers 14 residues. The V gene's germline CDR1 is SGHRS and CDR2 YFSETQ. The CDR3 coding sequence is TGCGCCAGCAGCTCGACAGGGGAGAACACTGAAGCTTTCTTT. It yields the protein CASSSTGENTEAFF.

CDR3 sequence reads: CASSQESKTGSRTEAFF. The CDR3 region has the DNA TGCGCCAGCAGCCAAGAAAGCAAGACAGGGTCGAGAACTGAAGCTTTCTTT. The V gene is TRBV4-3, the J gene TRBJ1-1; 7 bases line up with TRBD1. Unmatched junction bases numbered 12, after V lost 0 bases and J lost 5 bases. The CDR3 is 17 residues long. The germline gives CDR1 LGHNA, CDR2 YSLEER.

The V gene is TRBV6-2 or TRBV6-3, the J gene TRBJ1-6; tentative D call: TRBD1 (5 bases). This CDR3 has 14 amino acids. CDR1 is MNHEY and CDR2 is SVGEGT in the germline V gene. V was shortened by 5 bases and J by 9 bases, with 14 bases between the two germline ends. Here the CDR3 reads CASSGLTVTSPLHF. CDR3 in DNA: TGTGCCAGCAGTGGATTGACAGTCACTTCACCCCTCCACTTT.

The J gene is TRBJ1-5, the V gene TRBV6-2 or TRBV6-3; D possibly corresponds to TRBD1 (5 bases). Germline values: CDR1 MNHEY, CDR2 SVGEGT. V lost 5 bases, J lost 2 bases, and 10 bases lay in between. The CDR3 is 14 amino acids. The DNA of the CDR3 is TGTGCCAGCAGTCGGGGGGAAGGCAATCAGCCCCAGCATTTT. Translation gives CASSRGEGNQPQHF.

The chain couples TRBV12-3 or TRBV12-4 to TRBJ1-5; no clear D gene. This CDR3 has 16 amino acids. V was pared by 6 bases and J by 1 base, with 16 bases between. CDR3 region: CASSYGKGGSNQPQHF. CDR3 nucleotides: TGTGCCAGCAGCTATGGGAAGGGAGGGAGCAATCAGCCCCAGCATTTT.

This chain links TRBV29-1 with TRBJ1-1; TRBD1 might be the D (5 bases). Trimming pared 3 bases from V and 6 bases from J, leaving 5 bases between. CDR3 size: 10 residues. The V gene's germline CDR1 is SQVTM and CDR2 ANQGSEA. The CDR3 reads CSVEGAEAFF. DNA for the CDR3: TGCAGCGTTGAGGGGGCTGAAGCTTTCTTT.

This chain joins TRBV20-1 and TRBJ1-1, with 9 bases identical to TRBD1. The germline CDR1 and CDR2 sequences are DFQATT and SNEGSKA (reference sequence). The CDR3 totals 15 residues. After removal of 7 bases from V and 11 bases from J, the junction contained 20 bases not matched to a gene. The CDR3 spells CSGCPRDREPPAAFF. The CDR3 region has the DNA TGCAGTGGATGCCCCCGGGACAGGGAGCCCCCTGCGGCTTTCTTT.

DNA of the CDR3: TGCAGTGCTAGGTCGTCCAGGGGGCGAAATTCACCCCTCCACTTT. Protein sequence: CSARSSRGRNSPLHF. This chain joins TRBV20-1 and TRBJ1-6; 8 bases agree with TRBD1. The CDR3 is 15 amino acids. Germline assignment: CDR1 DFQATT and CDR2 SNEGSKA (reference sequence). J gave up 7 bases and V 3 bases, and 8 bases lay outside the gene matches.

CDR3 bases: TGCAGCGTTGTAGGCAGGGAGAGCGGGGAGACCCAGTACTTC. This translates into CSVVGRESGETQYF. This chain links TRBV29-1 with TRBJ2-5; TRBD2 is a possible D gene (6 bases). There are 14 residues in the CDR3. CDR1 SQVTM and CDR2 ANQGSEA come from the germline V gene. V gave up 4 bases and J gave up 5 bases, with 17 bases separating them.

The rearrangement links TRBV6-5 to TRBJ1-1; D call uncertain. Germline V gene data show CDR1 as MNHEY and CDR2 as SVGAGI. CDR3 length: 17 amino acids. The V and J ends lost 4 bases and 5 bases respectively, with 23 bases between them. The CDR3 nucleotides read TGTGCCAGCAGTTCCGGGAGGAGTATTGTAAAGAGGACTGAAGCTTTCTTT. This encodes CASSSGRSIVKRTEAFF.

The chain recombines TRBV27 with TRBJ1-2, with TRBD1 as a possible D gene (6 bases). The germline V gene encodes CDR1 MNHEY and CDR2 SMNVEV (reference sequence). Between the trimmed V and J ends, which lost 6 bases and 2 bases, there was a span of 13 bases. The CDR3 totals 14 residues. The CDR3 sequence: CASSSPGQNYGYTF. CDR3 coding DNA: TGTGCCAGCAGCTCACCTGGACAGAACTATGGCTACACCTTC.

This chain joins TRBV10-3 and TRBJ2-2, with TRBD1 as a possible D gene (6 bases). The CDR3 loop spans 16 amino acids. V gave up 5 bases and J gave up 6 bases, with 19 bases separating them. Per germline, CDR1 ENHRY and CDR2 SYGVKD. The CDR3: CAISPGTGIVAGELFF. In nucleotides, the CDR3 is TGTGCCATCAGTCCCGGAACAGGGATCGTAGCCGGGGAGCTGTTTTTT.

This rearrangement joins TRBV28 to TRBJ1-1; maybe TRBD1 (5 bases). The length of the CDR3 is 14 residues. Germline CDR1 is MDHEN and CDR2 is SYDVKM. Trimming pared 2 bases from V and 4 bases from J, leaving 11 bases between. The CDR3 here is CASSLIRDRTEAFF. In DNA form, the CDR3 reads TGTGCCAGCAGTTTAATCAGGGATCGCACTGAAGCTTTCTTT. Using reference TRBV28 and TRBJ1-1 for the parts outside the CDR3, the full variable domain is DVKVTQSSRYLVKRTGEKVFLECVQDMDHENMFWYRQDPGLGLRLIYFSYDVKMKEKGDIPEGYSVSREKKERFSLILESASTNQTSMYLCASSLIRDRTEAFFGQGTRLTVV.

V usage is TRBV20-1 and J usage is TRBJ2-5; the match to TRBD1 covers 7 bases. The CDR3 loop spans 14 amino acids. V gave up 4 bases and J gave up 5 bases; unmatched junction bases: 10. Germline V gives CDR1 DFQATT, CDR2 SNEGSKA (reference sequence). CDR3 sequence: CSAIPQTGFETQYF. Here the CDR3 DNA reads TGCAGTGCTATCCCCCAGACAGGGTTTGAGACCCAGTACTTC.

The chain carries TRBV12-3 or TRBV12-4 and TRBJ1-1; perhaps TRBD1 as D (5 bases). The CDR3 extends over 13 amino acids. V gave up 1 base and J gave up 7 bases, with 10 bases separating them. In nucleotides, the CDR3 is TGTGCCAGCAGTTTAGTCCTTGGGGGTGAAGCTTTCTTT. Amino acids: CASSLVLGGEAFF.

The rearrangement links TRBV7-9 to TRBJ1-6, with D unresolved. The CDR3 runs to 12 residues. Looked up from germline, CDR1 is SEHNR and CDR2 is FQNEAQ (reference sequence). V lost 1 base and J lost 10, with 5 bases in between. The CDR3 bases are TGTGCCAGCAGCTTAGAGGAGTCACCCCTCCACTTT. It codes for CASSLEESPLHF.

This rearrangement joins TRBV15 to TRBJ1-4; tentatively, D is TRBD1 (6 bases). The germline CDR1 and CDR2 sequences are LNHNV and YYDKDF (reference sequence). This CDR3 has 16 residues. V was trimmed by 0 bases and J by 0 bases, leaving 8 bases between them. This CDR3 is CATSREWTATNEKLFF. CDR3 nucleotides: TGTGCCACCAGCAGAGAATGGACAGCAACTAATGAAAAACTGTTTTTT.

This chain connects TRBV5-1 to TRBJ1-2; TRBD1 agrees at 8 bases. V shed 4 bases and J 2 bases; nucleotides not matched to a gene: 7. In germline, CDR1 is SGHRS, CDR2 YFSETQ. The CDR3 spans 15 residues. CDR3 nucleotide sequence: TGCGCCAGCAGCGTGGACAGGGACGCCAACTATGGCTACACCTTC. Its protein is CASSVDRDANYGYTF. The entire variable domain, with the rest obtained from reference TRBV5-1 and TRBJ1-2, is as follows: KAGVTQTPRYLIKTRGQQVTLSCSPISGHRSVSWYQQTPGQGLQFLFEYFSETQRNKGNFPGRFSGRQFSNSRSEMNVSTLELGDSALYLCASSVDRDANYGYTFGSGTRLTVV.

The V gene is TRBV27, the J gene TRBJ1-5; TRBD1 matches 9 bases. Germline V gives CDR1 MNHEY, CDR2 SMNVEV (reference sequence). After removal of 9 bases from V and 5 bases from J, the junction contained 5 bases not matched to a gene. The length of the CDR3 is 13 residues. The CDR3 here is CASGTGRDQPQHF. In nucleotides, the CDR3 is TGTGCCAGTGGGACAGGGAGGGATCAGCCCCAGCATTTT.

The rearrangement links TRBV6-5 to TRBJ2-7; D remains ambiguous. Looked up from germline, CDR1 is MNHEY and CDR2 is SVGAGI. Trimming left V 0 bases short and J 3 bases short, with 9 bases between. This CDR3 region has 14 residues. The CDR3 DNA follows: TGTGCCAGCAGTTACTCCACTGGGCGCTACGAGCAGTACTTC. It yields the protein CASSYSTGRYEQYF.